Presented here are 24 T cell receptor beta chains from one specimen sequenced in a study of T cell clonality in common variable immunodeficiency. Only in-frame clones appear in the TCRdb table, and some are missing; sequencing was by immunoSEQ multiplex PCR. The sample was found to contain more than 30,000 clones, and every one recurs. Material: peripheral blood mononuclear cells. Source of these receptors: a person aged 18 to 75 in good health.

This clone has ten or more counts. The CDR3 is CAWLIQGGYTF. The covered CDR3 bases are TGTGCCTGGTTAATCCAAGGGGGC. The V call is TRBV30, the J call TRBJ1-2; D gene uncertain. The read falls 3 residues short of the CDR3 end, and the missing part is taken from the germline J gene. Germline assignment: CDR1 GTSNPN and CDR2 SVGIG (reference sequence). The CDR3 has 11 residues.

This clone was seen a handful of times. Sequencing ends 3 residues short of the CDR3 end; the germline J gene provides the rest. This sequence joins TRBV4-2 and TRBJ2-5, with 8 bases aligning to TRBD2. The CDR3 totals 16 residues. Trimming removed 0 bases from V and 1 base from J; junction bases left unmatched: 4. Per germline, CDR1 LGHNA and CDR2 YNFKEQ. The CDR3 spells CASSQDFSGIQETQYF. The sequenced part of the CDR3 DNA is TGTGCCAGCAGCCAAGATTTTAGCGGGATCCAAGAGACC.

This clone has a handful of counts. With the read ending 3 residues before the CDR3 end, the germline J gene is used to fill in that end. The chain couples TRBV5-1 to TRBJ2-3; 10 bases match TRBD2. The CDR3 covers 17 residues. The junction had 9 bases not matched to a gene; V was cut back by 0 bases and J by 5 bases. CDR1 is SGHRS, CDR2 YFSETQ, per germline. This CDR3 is CASSLESSGSSEDTQYF. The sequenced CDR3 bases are TGCGCCAGCAGCTTGGAGTCTAGCGGGAGTTCGGAAGATACG.

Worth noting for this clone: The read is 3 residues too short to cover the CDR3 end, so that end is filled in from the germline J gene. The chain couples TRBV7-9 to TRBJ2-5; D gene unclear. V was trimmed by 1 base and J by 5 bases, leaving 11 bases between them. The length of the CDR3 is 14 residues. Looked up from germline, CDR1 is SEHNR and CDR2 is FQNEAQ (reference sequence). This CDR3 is CASSLDSNGETQYF. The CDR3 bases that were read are TGTGCCAGCAGCTTAGACAGTAATGGGGAGACC.

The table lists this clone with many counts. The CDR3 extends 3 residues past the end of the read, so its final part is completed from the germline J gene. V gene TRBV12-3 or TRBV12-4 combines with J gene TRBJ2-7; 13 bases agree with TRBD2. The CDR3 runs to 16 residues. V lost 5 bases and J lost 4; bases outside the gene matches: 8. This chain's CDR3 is CASSIGTSGVRYEQYF. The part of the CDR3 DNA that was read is TGTGCCAGCAGTATCGGGACTAGCGGGGTGAGGTACGAG.

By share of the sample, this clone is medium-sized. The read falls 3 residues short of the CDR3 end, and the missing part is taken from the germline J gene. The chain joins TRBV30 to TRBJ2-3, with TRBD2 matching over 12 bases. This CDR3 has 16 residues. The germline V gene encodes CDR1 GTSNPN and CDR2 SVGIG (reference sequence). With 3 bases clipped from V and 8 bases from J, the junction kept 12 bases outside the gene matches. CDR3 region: CAWSADPSGREATQYF. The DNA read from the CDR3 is TGTGCCTGGAGCGCCGACCCTAGCGGGAGGGAGGCTACG.

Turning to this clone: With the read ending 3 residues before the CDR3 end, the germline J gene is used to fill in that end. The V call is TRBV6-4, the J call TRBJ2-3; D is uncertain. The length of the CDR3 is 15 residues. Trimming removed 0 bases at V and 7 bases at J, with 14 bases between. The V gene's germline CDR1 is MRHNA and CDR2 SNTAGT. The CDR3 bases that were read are TGTGCCAGCAGTGACTCTCTAAGGGCCGCCAATACG. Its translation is CASSDSLRAANT. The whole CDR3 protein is CASSDSLRAANTQYF.

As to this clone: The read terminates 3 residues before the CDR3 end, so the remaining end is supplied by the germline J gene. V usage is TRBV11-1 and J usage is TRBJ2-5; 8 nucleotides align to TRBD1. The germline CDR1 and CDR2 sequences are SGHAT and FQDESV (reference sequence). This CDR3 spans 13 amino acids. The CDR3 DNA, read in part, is TGTGCCAGCAGCTCAGGGGGCACAGATACC. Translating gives CASSSGGTDT. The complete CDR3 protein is CASSSGGTDTQYF. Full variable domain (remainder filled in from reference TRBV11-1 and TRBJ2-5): EAEVAQSPRYKITEKSQAVAFWCDPISGHATLYWYRQILGQGPELLVQFQDESVVDDSQLPKDRFSAERLKGVDSTLKIQPAELGDSAMYLCASSSGGTDTQYFGPGTRLLVL.

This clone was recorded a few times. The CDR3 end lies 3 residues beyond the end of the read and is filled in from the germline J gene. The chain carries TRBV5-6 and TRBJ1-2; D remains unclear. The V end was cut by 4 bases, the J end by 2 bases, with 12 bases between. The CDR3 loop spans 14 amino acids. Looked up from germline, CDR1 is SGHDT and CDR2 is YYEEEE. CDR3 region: CASSPQDGNYGYTF. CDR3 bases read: TGTGCCAGCAGCCCCCAGGATGGGAACTATGGC. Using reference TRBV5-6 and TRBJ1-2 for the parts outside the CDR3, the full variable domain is DAGVTQSPTHLIKTRGQQVTLRCSPKSGHDTVSWYQQALGQGPQFIFQYYEEEERQRGNFPDRFSGHQFPNYSSELNVNALLLGDSALYLCASSPQDGNYGYTFGSGTRLTVV.

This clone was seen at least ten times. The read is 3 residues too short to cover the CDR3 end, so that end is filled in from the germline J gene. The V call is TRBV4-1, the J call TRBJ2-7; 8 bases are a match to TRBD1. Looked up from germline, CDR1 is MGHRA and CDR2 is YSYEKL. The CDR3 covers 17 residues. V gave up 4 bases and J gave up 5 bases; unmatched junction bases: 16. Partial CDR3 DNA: TGCGCCAGCAGCCCCGGACAGGGAATGGTGCAACGTGACGAG. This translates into CASSPGQGMVQRDE. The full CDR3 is CASSPGQGMVQRDEQYF.

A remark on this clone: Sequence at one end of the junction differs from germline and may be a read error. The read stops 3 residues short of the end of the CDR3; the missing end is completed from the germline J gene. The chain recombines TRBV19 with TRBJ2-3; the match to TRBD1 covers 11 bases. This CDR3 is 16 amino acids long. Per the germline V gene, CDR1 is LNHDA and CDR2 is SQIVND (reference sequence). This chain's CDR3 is CASSKLFGQGAETQYF. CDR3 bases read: TGTGCCAGTAGTAAACTATTTGGACAGGGGGCAGAGACG.

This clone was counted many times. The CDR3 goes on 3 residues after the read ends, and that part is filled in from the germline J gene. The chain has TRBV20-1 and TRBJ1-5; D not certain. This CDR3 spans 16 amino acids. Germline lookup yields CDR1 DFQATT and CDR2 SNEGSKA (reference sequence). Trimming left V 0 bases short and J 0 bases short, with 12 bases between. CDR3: CSARELSLASNQPQHF. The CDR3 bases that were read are TGCAGTGCTAGAGAATTAAGTCTAGCTAGCAATCAGCCC.

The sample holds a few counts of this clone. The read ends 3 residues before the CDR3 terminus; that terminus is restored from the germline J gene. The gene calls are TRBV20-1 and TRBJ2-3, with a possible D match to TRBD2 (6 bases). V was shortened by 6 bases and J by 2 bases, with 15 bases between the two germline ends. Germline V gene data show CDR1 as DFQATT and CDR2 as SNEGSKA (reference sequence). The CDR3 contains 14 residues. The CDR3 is CSARRGSPTDTQYF. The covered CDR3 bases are TGCAGTGCGCGTCGGGGGAGTCCCACAGATACG.

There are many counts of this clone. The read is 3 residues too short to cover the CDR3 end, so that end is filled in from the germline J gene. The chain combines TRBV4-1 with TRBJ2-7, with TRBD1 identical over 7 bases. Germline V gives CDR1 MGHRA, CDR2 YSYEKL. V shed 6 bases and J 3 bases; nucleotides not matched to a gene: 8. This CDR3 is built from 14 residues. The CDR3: CASRPRDSVYEQYF. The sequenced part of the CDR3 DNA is TGCGCCAGCAGACCCCGGGACAGCGTCTACGAG.

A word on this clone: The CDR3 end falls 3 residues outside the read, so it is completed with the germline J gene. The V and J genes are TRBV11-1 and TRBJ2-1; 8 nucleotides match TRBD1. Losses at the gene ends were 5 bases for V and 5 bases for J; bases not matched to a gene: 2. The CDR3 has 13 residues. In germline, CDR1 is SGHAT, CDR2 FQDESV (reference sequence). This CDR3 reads CASSLGQDNEQFF. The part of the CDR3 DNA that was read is TGTGCCAGCAGCCTGGGACAGGACAATGAG.

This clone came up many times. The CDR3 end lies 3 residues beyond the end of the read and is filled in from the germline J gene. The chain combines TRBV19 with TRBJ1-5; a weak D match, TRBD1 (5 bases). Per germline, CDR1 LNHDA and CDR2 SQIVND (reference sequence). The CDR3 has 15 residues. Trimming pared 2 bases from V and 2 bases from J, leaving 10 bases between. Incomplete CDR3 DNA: TGTGCCAGTAGTATAATGAGAGGGGGCAATCAGCCC. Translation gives CASSIMRGGNQP. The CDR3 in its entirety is CASSIMRGGNQPQHF. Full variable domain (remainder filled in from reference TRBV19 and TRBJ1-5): DGGITQSPKYLFRKEGQNVTLSCEQNLNHDAMYWYRQDPGQGLRLIYYSQIVNDFQKGDIAEGYSVSREKKESFPLTVTSAQKNPTAFYLCASSIMRGGNQPQHFGDGTRLSIL.

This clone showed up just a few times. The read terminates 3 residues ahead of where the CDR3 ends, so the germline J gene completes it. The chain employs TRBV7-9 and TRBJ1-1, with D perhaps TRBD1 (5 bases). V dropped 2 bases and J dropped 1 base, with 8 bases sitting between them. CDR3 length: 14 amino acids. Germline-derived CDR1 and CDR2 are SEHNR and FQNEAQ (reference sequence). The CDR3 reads CASSLSQGNTEAFF. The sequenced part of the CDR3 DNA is TGTGCCAGCAGCTTAAGCCAGGGGAACACTGAA.

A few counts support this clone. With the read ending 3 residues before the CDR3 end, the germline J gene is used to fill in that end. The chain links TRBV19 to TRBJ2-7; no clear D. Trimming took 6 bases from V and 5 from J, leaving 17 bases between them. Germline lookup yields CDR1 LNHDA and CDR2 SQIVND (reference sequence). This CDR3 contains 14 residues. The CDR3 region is CASSDITTTNEQYF. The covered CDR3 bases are TGTGCCAGTAGCGATATAACCACAACCAACGAG.

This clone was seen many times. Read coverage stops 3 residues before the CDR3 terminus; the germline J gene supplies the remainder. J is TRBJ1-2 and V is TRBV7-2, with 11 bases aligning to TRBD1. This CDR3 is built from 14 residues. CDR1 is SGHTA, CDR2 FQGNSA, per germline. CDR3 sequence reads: CASSLGGQGGGYTF. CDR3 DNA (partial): TGTGCCAGCAGCTTAGGGGGACAGGGGGGAGGA.

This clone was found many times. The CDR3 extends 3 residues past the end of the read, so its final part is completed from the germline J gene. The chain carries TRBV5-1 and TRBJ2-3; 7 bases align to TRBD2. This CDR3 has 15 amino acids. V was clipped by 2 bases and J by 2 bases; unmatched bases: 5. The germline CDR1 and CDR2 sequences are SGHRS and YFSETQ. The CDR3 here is CASSLASGTTDTQYF. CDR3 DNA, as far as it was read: TGCGCCAGCAGCTTAGCTAGCGGAACCACAGATACG.

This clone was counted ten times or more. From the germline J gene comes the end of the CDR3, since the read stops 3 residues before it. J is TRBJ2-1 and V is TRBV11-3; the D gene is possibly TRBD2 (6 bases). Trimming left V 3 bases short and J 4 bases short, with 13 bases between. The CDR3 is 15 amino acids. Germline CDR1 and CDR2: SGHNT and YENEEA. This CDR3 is CASSFISGGYNEQFF. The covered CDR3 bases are TGTGCCAGCAGCTTCATTAGCGGAGGGTACAATGAG.

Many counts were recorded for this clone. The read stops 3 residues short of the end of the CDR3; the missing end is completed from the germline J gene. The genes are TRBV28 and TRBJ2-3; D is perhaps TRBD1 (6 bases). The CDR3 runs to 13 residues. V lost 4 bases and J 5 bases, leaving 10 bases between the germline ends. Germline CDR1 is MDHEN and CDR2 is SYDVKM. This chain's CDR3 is CASSSRQVDTQYF. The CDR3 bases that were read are TGTGCCAGCAGTTCGAGACAGGTAGATACG.

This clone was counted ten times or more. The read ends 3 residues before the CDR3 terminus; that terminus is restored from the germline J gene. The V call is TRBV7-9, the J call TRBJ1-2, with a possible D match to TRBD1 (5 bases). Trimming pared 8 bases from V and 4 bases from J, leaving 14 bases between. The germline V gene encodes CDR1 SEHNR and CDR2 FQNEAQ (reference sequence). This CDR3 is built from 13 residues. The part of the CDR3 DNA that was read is TGTGCCAGCGGCGACAGCTTTACCTATGGC. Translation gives CASGDSFTYG. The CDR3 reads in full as CASGDSFTYGYTF.

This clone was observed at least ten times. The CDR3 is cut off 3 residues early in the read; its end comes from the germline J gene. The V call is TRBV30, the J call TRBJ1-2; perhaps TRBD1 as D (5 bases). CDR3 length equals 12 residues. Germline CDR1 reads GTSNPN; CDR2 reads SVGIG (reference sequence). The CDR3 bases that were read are TGTGCCGGCAAAGTCAGGGCGAATGAG. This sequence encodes CAGKVRANE. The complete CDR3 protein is CAGKVRANEYTF.